This T cell receptor (beta chain) was profiled in a study of Graves' ophthalmopathy and Graves' hyperthyroidism. For the study at large: Samples of peripheral blood were obtained at initial diagnosis, prior to treatment of any kind. Study observations and caveats: With roughly 88% sensitivity and roughly 77% specificity, a 13-signature model separated ophthalmopathy from stable hyperthyroidism. Appearing in blood as well were most expanded thyroid clonotypes above 0.001 frequency.

Concerning this clonotype itself: The antigen is not known. This may stem from a read error, because a much larger clone lies one nucleotide away.

The germline V gene encodes CDR1 SGHRS and CDR2 YFSETQ. The CDR3 sequence is 12 residues long. The ends were cut back, 4 bases at V and 8 bases at J, with 12 bases in the middle. The PBMCs were taken from approximately 11 ml of fresh peripheral blood. Amplification from RNA transcripts yielded the TCR beta CDR3 regions. The workflow started with a first-round RT-PCR run with HTBI primers and then moved on to a second-round multiplex PCR. MiXCR was run by TCRdb on the multiplex PCR reads, yielding one entry per CDR3 protein. This table has more than 40,000 distinct CDR3 sequences, roughly 52% appearing once.

Material for sequencing was peripheral blood. The V call is TRBV5-1, the J call TRBJ1-1; possible D gene TRBD1, 6 bases. The TCR comes from an adult man with Graves' ophthalmopathy. The CDR3 loop reads CASSTDGTEAFF. The DNA for the CDR3 is TGCGCCAGCAGCACTGACGGGACAGAAGCTTTCTTT.